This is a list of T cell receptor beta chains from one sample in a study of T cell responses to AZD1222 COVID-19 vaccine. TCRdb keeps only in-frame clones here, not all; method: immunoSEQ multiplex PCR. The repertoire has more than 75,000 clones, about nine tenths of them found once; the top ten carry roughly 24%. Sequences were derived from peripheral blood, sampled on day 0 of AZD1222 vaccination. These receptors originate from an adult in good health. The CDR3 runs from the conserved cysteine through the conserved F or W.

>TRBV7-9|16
CASSSRDTGLNQPQHF
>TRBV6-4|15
CASTRLGLAGIPQSF
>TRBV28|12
CASLMVGQPQHF
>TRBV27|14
CASSLGDSYNEQFF
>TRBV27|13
CASSFQGSYEQYF
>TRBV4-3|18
CASSQDALPLQAYNEQFF
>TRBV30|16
CAAGGAGSSGANVLTF
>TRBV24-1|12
CATSAGGYGYTF
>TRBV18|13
CASSPGEDYEQYF
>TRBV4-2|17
CASSQGAQAGSYNEQFF
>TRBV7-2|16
CASSFTGTSTYNEQFF
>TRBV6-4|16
CASSVTSGTPLNEQFF
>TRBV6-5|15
CASSQQGGLSDEQYF
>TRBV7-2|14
CASSLVAAKYEQFF
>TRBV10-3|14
CAISLQGGREKLFF
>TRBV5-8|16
CASSLGQGFGTGELFF
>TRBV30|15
CAWSVHFGSYNEQFF
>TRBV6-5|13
CASSRTVPGELFF
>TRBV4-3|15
CASSQDIQGGQPQHF
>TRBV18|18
CASSAEGLAGVSYNEQFF
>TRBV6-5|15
CASSYSVTEPYEQYF
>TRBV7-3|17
CASSLSGLAGAANEQFF
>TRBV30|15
CAWSRRQTNNSPLHF
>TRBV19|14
CASMWSGRADTQYF